There are a few counts of the clone carrying this T cell receptor beta chain. Its antigen is currently unknown. These data belong to a study of post-analysis software for immune sequencing data. General study findings and limits: Comparison of patients with controls showed roughly five TRBV segments more frequent in patients, TRBV5-6, TRBV5-1 and TRBV20-1 among them.

Unique molecular identifiers were carried by the TCR beta cDNA libraries. Each CDR3 protein is one row after TCRdb ran MiXCR on the PCR reads. Among 750,000 to 950,000 distinct CDR3 sequences listed, around 50% were seen once. The germline V and J ends were trimmed by 4 bases and 4 bases, with 21 bases remaining between them. CDR3 length: 16 residues. Germline lookup yields CDR1 SQVTM and CDR2 ANQGSEA. Source material: blood. This clonotype originated in a girl between 5 and 17 years old with multiple sclerosis. The chain couples TRBV29-1 to TRBJ2-3, with D tentatively TRBD1 (7 bases). CDR3 sequence: CSVAHGAGGLADTQYF. CDR3 nucleotides: TGCAGCGTTGCCCACGGGGCAGGGGGGCTTGCAGATACGCAGTATTTT.